Given below is one TCR beta chain in context. This clone has a count of ten or more. Its antigen is unknown. Base qualities are not at hand, and no much larger clone is one base apart. Each collaborating institution followed its own protocols to collect whole blood in K2EDTA tubes. For TCRbeta analysis, collaborator samples were shipped as frozen whole blood, as isolated PBMCs, or as DNA extracted from either sample type. TCRbeta CDR3 regions were amplified from genomic DNA using the immunoSEQ Assay, a bias-controlled multiplex PCR. As for the authors' bioinformatics: Within the assay, amplification of reference gene primers was used to estimate how many nucleated cells each sample contained. Sequence reads were collapsed and filtered to measure the absolute abundance of every unique TCRbeta CDR3 rearrangement. Productive Simpson clonality was computed per sample as the square root of Simpson's diversity index over productive rearrangements. In its TCRdb copy, this immuneACCESS table keeps in-frame sequences only and misses some clones. Where compared with another copy, unresolved V genes explain less than half of these, and the others have no known cause. The V and J calls and clone size were taken over from that table, and D and trimming were inferred from the DNA. This sample holds 150,000 to 200,000 clones; about 86% were observed only once. The top ten hold about 8.2% of the sample.

The data were obtained in a study of blood T cell repertoires in COVID-19 (dated by TCRdb to 2019 to 2021). Turning to the overall study: Samples covering the acute and convalescent phases of COVID-19 were provided by collaborators in the United States, Italy and Spain. The prospective study material was composed of cDNA or gDNA derived from T cells, B-cell-depleted T cells, or PBMCs. Subjects who had been exposed to COVID-19, were actively infected with it, or had recovered from it provided the deeply sampled blood TCRbeta repertoires that made up the dataset. The repertoires were released in a freely available public database meant as a resource for research on the immune response to SARS-CoV-2. Samples came from the ongoing ImmuneRACE study (first 160 participants) plus 1,254 subjects from 6 global collaborators. Nearly every sample came with metadata listing a de-identified subject ID, COVID-19 status, age in years and sex. HLA class I and class II types, where available, came from metadata supplied by the sample provider rather than from assay-based typing.

The cysteine opens and the phenylalanine closes a CDR3 of 14 amino acids. Only the CDR3 part of the read is kept: 42 bases, read in frame from the first base. Based on the germline V gene (reference sequence), the CDR1 and CDR2 sequences are SGHNT and YYREEE. Trimming takes 4 bases off V and 6 bases off J; junction bases not matched to a gene: 8. Study-wide conclusions, independent of this receptor: Clinical and demographic metadata were provided uncurated, with the amount varying by source and participant.

The sample was peripheral blood. This TCR derives from a man aged 60-69 years with acute or convalescent COVID-19. This receptor chain uses TRBV5-4 and TRBJ2-7; the central 9 bases match TRBD2. The DNA sequence follows: TGTGCCAGCAGCAGGGGACTAGCTTCCCCCGAGCAGTACTTC. Translated, this is CASSRGLASPEQYF.